This T cell receptor (beta chain) was observed in a study of monozygotic twins with cystic fibrosis. Study observations and caveats: Monozygotic CF twin pairs shared significantly more nucleotide-identical clonotypes than unrelated CF individuals did. The repertoire was suggested to be naive-dominated, clonality median around 0.0089. Shared CDR3 numbers were not associated with age, concordance or severity.

Profiled with immunoSEQ multiplex PCR; TCRdb holds only in-frame clones, not every one. The sample consists of 15,000 to 20,000 clones, around 96% of them appearing once. With respect to this clone: As yet, its antigen is unknown.

Sequences were obtained from blood. This sequence was found in a girl aged 2-15 years with cystic fibrosis.

CDR3 nucleotide sequence: TGCGCCAGCAGCCAAGGTGCCAGGGGAAGCTCTGGGGCCAACGTCCTGACTTTC. This sequence encodes CASSQGARGSSGANVLTF. The rearrangement joins TRBV4-3 to TRBJ2-6; weak D call: TRBD1 (6 bases). This CDR3 contains 18 residues. Germline loops: CDR1 LGHNA, CDR2 YSLEER. V was pared by 1 base and J by 0 bases, with 13 bases between.